Sequencing of this TCR beta chain was carried out in a study of blood T cell repertoires in COVID-19. V was trimmed by 3 bases and J by 2 bases, leaving 7 bases between them. This CDR3 comprises 13 residues. Germline CDR1 is MDHEN and CDR2 is SYDVKM. Repertoires were generated with immunoSEQ multiplex PCR, while TCRdb's copy carries only in-frame clones and drops some. In the table there are some 200,000 clones, 85% to 90% of which are singletons. Input material: peripheral blood. The chain employs TRBV28 and TRBJ1-2; D gene ambiguous. The sequence came from a man aged 80 or over with acute or convalescent COVID-19. DNA for the CDR3: TGTGCCAGCAGTTTTCAGATAAACTATGGCTACACCTTC. Residues: CASSFQINYGYTF.